These T cell receptor beta chains were read from a single sample in a study of T cells in Graves' hyperthyroidism and ophthalmopathy. MiXCR, applied by TCRdb to the multiplex PCR reads, yields one record per CDR3 protein. The sample lists hundreds of thousands of distinct CDR3 sequences; approximately 15% were seen once. Sample: blood. The receptors come from a woman in her forties or fifties with Graves' ophthalmopathy. The CDR3 runs from the conserved cysteine through the conserved F or W. Fields, in order: clone size, J gene, V gene, D gene, CDR3 protein, CDR3 DNA. The D gene is left open where the match is weak. A clone size is listed for some rows: how often the clone was seen (once, few, many), or a class if it is expanded.

>many|TRBJ2-7|TRBV12-3/TRBV12-4|TRBD2
CASKRGTSGPYEQYF
TGTGCCAGCAAACGAGGGACTAGCGGACCCTACGAGCAGTACTTC
>.|TRBJ2-7|TRBV4-1|.
CASSQERSEQYF
TGCGCCAGCAGCCAAGAGAGGTCCGAGCAGTACTTC
>many|TRBJ2-1|TRBV11-1|TRBD2
CASSEWTSGSYNEQFF
TGTGCCAGCAGCGAATGGACTAGCGGATCCTACAATGAGCAGTTCTTC
>many|TRBJ2-3|TRBV11-3|TRBD2
CASSLDSGISTDTQYF
TGTGCCAGCAGCTTGGATAGCGGGATTAGCACAGATACGCAGTATTTT
>.|TRBJ1-2|TRBV6-9|.
CASSYPGTGLATF
TGTGCCAGCAGTTACCCAGGAACAGGGTTGGCCACCTTC
>.|TRBJ2-7|TRBV20-1|TRBD2
CSANPASGYEQYF
TGCAGTGCGAATCCGGCTAGCGGCTACGAGCAGTACTTC
>many|TRBJ2-3|TRBV6-2/TRBV6-3|TRBD2
CASSYREGGDTQYF
TGTGCCAGCAGTTACCGGGAGGGTGGAGATACGCAGTATTTT
>many|TRBJ1-2|TRBV18|.
CASSRNLDSTNYGYTF
TGTGCCAGCTCACGAAACCTTGACAGTACTAACTATGGCTACACCTTC
>.|TRBJ2-7|TRBV29-1|.
CSVGVGVEEQYF
TGCAGCGTTGGGGTAGGGGTAGAGGAGCAGTACTTC
>many|TRBJ2-1|TRBV20-1|TRBD2
CSARGSGPGSSYNEQFF
TGCAGTGCTAGAGGTAGCGGGCCGGGTTCCTCCTACAATGAGCAGTTCTTC
>many|TRBJ1-5|TRBV18|.
CASSPLGNSNQPQHF
TGTGCCAGCTCACCACTTGGGAATAGCAATCAGCCCCAGCATTTT
>many|TRBJ2-2|TRBV30|.
CAWNPSSYSGELFF
TGTGCCTGGAATCCTAGTTCCTACAGCGGGGAGCTGTTTTTT
>many|TRBJ2-1|TRBV14|.
CASSQSPGPTSYNEQFF
TGTGCCAGCAGCCAATCTCCGGGACCAACCTCCTACAATGAGCAGTTCTTC
>few|TRBJ2-7|TRBV20-1|TRBD2
CSARGSGSFPYEQYF
TGCAGTGCTAGGGGTAGCGGGAGTTTCCCCTACGAGCAGTACTTC
>many|TRBJ2-3|TRBV5-1|.
CASSLELWTDTQYF
TGCGCCAGCAGCTTGGAGTTATGGACAGATACGCAGTATTTT
>.|TRBJ2-1|TRBV27|TRBD2
CASSLSAGDYNEQFF
TGTGCCAGCAGTTTATCAGCGGGAGACTACAATGAGCAGTTCTTC
>few|TRBJ2-2|TRBV20-1|TRBD2
CSARISASGRANTGELFF
TGCAGTGCTAGAATCTCGGCTAGCGGGAGGGCGAACACCGGGGAGCTGTTTTTT
>many|TRBJ2-3|TRBV27|.
CASSLPRGSSTDTQYF
TGTGCCAGCAGTTTACCCCGGGGTTCTAGCACAGATACGCAGTATTTT
>.|TRBJ2-2|TRBV24-1|TRBD2
CATSETSGSHTGELFF
TGTGCCACCAGTGAAACTAGCGGGAGCCACACCGGGGAGCTGTTTTTT
>few|TRBJ2-7|TRBV20-1|TRBD2
CSARLPGLSTRGMSYEQYF
TGCAGTGCTAGACTCCCGGGACTATCAACCAGAGGGATGTCCTACGAGCAGTACTTC
>many|TRBJ2-7|TRBV5-1|TRBD1
CASSLGQGALNYEQYF
TGCGCCAGCAGCTTGGGACAGGGGGCCCTGAACTACGAGCAGTACTTC
>many|TRBJ2-3|TRBV18|.
CASSPIPLLDTQYF
TGTGCCAGCTCACCTATCCCCCTCTTGGATACGCAGTATTTT
>many|TRBJ2-7|TRBV18|TRBD1
CASSPPGQHYEQYF
TGTGCCAGCTCACCACCGGGACAGCACTACGAGCAGTACTTC
>.|TRBJ2-1|TRBV11-2|.
CASSQDPLLNEQFF
TGCGCCAGCAGCCAAGACCCCCTCCTTAATGAGCAGTTCTTC
>many|TRBJ2-3|TRBV7-9|TRBD2
CASSPKMGLPSTDTQYF
TGTGCCAGCAGCCCAAAAATGGGACTACCCAGCACAGATACGCAGTATTTT
>many|TRBJ2-1|TRBV15|TRBD2
CATSRRLAASSYNEQFF
TGTGCCACCAGCAGGAGACTAGCGGCTAGCTCCTACAATGAGCAGTTCTTC
>few|TRBJ1-2|TRBV6-1|.
CASSYLDVQGYTF
TGTGCCAGCAGTTATCTGGACGTGCAGGGCTACACCTTC
>.|TRBJ2-7|TRBV7-9|TRBD2
CTSSLDGGRSDEQYF
TGTACCAGCAGCTTAGATGGCGGGAGGAGCGACGAGCAGTACTTC
>.|TRBJ1-6|TRBV25-1|TRBD1
CASSGPDRASFNSPLHF
TGTGCCAGCAGTGGACCGGACAGGGCGTCGTTTAATTCACCCCTCCACTTT
>many|TRBJ1-2|TRBV15|.
CATSSDLSGGYTF
TGTGCCACCAGCAGTGACCTATCCGGGGGCTACACCTTC
>many|TRBJ2-5|TRBV9|TRBD1
CASSSGQGQETQYF
TGTGCCAGCAGCTCGGGACAGGGACAAGAGACCCAGTACTTC